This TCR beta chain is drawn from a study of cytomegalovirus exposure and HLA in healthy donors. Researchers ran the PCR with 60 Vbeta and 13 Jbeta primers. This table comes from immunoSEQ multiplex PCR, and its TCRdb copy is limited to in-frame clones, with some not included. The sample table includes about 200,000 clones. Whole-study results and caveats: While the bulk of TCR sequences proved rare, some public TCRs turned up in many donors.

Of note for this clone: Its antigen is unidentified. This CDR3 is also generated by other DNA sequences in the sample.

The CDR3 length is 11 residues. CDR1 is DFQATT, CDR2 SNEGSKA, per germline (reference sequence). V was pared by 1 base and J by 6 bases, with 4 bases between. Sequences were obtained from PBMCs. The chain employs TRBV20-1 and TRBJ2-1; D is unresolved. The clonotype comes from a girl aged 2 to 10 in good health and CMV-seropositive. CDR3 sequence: CSARGGNEQFF. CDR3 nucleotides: TGCAGTGCTAGAGGAGGCAATGAGCAGTTCTTC.